This T cell receptor (beta chain) was obtained from a study of blood T cell repertoires in COVID-19. Study-level information: Sites in the United States, Italy and Spain provided acute and convalescent COVID-19 samples. T cells, B-cell-depleted T cells, or PBMCs supplied cDNA or gDNA.

CDR3 length equals 16 residues. Deletions cut 0 bases from V and 2 bases from J, with 11 bases between. CDR1 and CDR2 (germline): MNHNY, SVGAGI (reference sequence). The table came from immunoSEQ multiplex PCR; TCRdb's copy has only in-frame clones and leaves some out. The table lists around 140,000 clones, roughly 80% of them singletons. The sample comprised peripheral blood. This rearrangement joins TRBV6-6 to TRBJ2-1; D may be TRBD1 (5 bases). The sequence derives from an elderly woman with acute or convalescent COVID-19. The DNA of the CDR3 is TGTGCCAGCAGTTACTCGAAGATCAGGGCCTACAATGAGCAGTTCTTC. Its translation: CASSYSKIRAYNEQFF.